A single sample is the source of the 21 T cell receptor beta chains below, sequenced in a study of shared clonotypes between healthy human individuals. Assay: immunoSEQ multiplex PCR; the TCRdb copy retains only in-frame clones and omits some. Of more than 550,000 clones detected, 72% appear once; the ten largest clones hold more than 1.5%. The sequencing sample was made of memory CD4+ T cells sorted from blood. Subset meaning: CD45RA-negative fraction. These TCRs come from a woman aged 25 to 39 in good health.

This clone was detected only a few times. The chain recombines TRBV6-5 with TRBJ2-7, with 8 bases identical to TRBD2. J gave up 5 bases and V 4 bases, and 7 bases lay outside the gene matches. CDR1 is MNHEY and CDR2 is SVGAGI in the germline V gene. The CDR3 contains 14 residues. The CDR3, as DNA: TGTGCCAGCAGTTTGACGGGAGGGAGAGACGAGCAGTACTTC. It translates to CASSLTGGRDEQYF.

This clone was found once. CDR3 amino acids: CASSLKPGLHYNEQFF. The CDR3 DNA reads as TGTGCCAGCAGTTTAAAACCGGGACTACACTACAATGAGCAGTTCTTC. The rearrangement uses TRBV27 and TRBJ2-1, with 7 bases that match TRBD2. The CDR3 covers 16 residues. J was trimmed by 3 bases and V by 2 bases; bases with no gene match: 7. Germline V gene lookup returns CDR1 MNHEY and CDR2 SMNVEV (reference sequence).

This chain links TRBV28 with TRBJ2-7; 9 bases match TRBD1. CDR1 and CDR2 from the germline V gene are MDHEN and SYDVKM. With 4 bases clipped from V and 3 bases from J, the junction kept 19 bases outside the gene matches. This CDR3 spans 19 amino acids. The CDR3 spells CASSSLYLWGGQGNYEQYF. The CDR3 coding sequence is TGTGCCAGCAGTTCCCTATACCTATGGGGGGGACAGGGAAACTACGAGCAGTACTTC.

The chain employs TRBV19 and TRBJ2-1, with TRBD1 matching 10 bases. Unmatched junction bases numbered 6, after V lost 5 bases and J lost 5 bases. This CDR3 contains 15 residues. Germline V lookup: CDR1 LNHDA, CDR2 SQIVND (reference sequence). The CDR3 sequence is CASSFSGQGNNEQFF. In DNA, the CDR3 is TGTGCCAGTAGTTTTTCGGGACAGGGGAACAATGAGCAGTTCTTC.

The V and J genes are TRBV10-3 and TRBJ2-1; 12 bases match TRBD2. The length of the CDR3 is 16 residues. The V gene's germline CDR1 is ENHRY and CDR2 SYGVKD. V dropped 7 bases and J dropped 4; count of bases not matched to a gene: 8. Written as DNA, the CDR3 is TGTGCCATCAATCGGACTAGCGGGAAGAATTACAATGAGCAGTTCTTC. As protein: CAINRTSGKNYNEQFF.

The chain couples TRBV18 to TRBJ2-5; no clear D gene. V lost 2 bases and J lost 0, with 7 bases in between. Germline CDR1 reads KGHSH; CDR2 reads LQKENI. This CDR3 region has 14 residues. The CDR3 here is CASSPYRNQETQYF. The CDR3 nucleotides are TGTGCCAGCTCACCATACCGTAACCAAGAGACCCAGTACTTC.

The rearrangement links TRBV7-9 to TRBJ2-1, with no clear D. The V end was cut by 5 bases, the J end by 8 bases, with 13 bases between. The germline gives CDR1 SEHNR, CDR2 FQNEAQ (reference sequence). The CDR3 length is 13 residues. The CDR3 is CASSPHYADEQFF. In DNA form, the CDR3 reads TGTGCCAGCAGCCCCCACTACGCCGATGAGCAGTTCTTC.

The gene calls are TRBV28 and TRBJ2-3; 8 nucleotides line up with TRBD1. This CDR3 has 16 amino acids. Germline V gene lookup returns CDR1 MDHEN and CDR2 SYDVKM. V dropped 3 bases and J dropped 2; count of bases not matched to a gene: 7. CDR3 bases: TGTGCCAGCAGTTTTGGGGACAGGCGATTCACAGATACGCAGTATTTT. Its translation is CASSFGDRRFTDTQYF. The full variable domain, its missing parts supplied by reference TRBV28 and TRBJ2-3, is DVKVTQSSRYLVKRTGEKVFLECVQDMDHENMFWYRQDPGLGLRLIYFSYDVKMKEKGDIPEGYSVSREKKERFSLILESASTNQTSMYLCASSFGDRRFTDTQYFGPGTRLTVL.

A word on this clone: Other DNA sequences in the same sample also yield this CDR3. The V and J genes are TRBV19 and TRBJ1-5; the D is unclear. The CDR3 totals 16 residues. Trimming removed 3 bases from V and 1 base from J, with 13 bases in between. Germline V gene lookup returns CDR1 LNHDA and CDR2 SQIVND (reference sequence). Written as DNA, the CDR3 is TGTGCCAGTAGTATCCTCCGAGGACCCAGCAATCAGCCCCAGCATTTT. It is translated as CASSILRGPSNQPQHF.

The chain combines TRBV5-6 with TRBJ1-5; 8 bases match TRBD1. V was pared by 2 bases and J by 3 bases, with 4 bases of the junction left unmatched. CDR1 and CDR2 (germline): SGHDT, YYEEEE. There are 15 residues in the CDR3. The CDR3 nucleotides are TGTGCCAGCAGCTTACTGGACAGGGCCAATCAGCCCCAGCATTTT. This gives the protein CASSLLDRANQPQHF. The whole variable domain, filled in from reference TRBV5-6 and TRBJ1-5, reads DAGVTQSPTHLIKTRGQQVTLRCSPKSGHDTVSWYQQALGQGPQFIFQYYEEEERQRGNFPDRFSGHQFPNYSSELNVNALLLGDSALYLCASSLLDRANQPQHFGDGTRLSIL.

Only a few counts were recorded for this clone. The chain joins TRBV18 to TRBJ1-2, with D perhaps matching TRBD1 (5 bases). This CDR3 has 13 residues. Germline loops: CDR1 KGHSH, CDR2 LQKENI. Trimming removed 1 base from V and 6 bases from J, with 9 bases in between. CDR3 protein: CASSPRGVDGYTF. In DNA form, the CDR3 reads TGTGCCAGCTCACCACGAGGGGTCGATGGCTACACCTTC.

This clone appeared a few times. The chain joins TRBV11-2 to TRBJ2-7; D unclear. The V gene lost 5 bases and the J gene lost 7 bases, with 18 bases spanning the gap. Germline V lookup: CDR1 SGHAT, CDR2 FQNNGV. The CDR3 runs to 14 residues. CDR3 loop: CASSPGVGPMEQYF. In DNA form, the CDR3 reads TGTGCCAGCAGCCCTGGCGTGGGCCCCATGGAGCAGTACTTC.

This sequence joins TRBV6-1 and TRBJ2-2; D not certain. V was trimmed by 3 bases and J by 3 bases, leaving 8 bases between them. The CDR3 loop spans 14 amino acids. Germline V CDR1 and CDR2: MNHNS, SASEGT. CDR3 in amino acids: CASSDYRYTGELFF. For the CDR3, the DNA is TGTGCCAGCAGTGACTATAGGTACACCGGGGAGCTGTTTTTT.

The chain has TRBV19 and TRBJ2-7; 10 nucleotides match TRBD1. The CDR3 runs 14 residues. Germline CDR1 LNHDA, CDR2 SQIVND (reference sequence). V trimming: 5 bases; J trimming: 6 bases; junction bases outside the gene matches: 7. The CDR3 protein is CASSSQTGGPEQYF. CDR3 in DNA: TGTGCCAGTAGTTCTCAGACAGGGGGCCCCGAGCAGTACTTC.

The chain recombines TRBV5-1 with TRBJ2-2; unclear D gene. V gave up 6 bases and J gave up 0 bases, with 9 bases separating them. The length of the CDR3 is 14 residues. The germline V gene encodes CDR1 SGHRS and CDR2 YFSETQ. The CDR3 nucleotides read TGCGCCAGCAAACCAACATCGAACACCGGGGAGCTGTTTTTT. Translation: CASKPTSNTGELFF.

This sequence joins TRBV5-1 and TRBJ2-3; 12 bases are shared with TRBD2. V lost 4 bases and J lost 2; bases outside the gene matches: 11. The CDR3 runs 18 residues. Looked up from germline, CDR1 is SGHRS and CDR2 is YFSETQ. The CDR3 spells CASSVGGLAGLNTDTQYF. For the CDR3, the DNA is TGCGCCAGCAGCGTGGGGGGACTAGCGGGCCTTAACACAGATACGCAGTATTTT.

The chain combines TRBV11-1 with TRBJ2-3; D might be TRBD2 (6 bases). The CDR3 has 15 residues. Germline assignment: CDR1 SGHAT and CDR2 FQDESV (reference sequence). V was pared by 0 bases and J by 5 bases, with 12 bases between. The CDR3 region has the DNA TGTGCCAGCAGCTTAGCGGGAGGTGTGGTAGATACGCAGTATTTT. Residues: CASSLAGGVVDTQYF.

This chain joins TRBV28 and TRBJ2-5, with 9 bases that match TRBD2. V lost 3 bases and J lost 5; bases outside the gene matches: 4. Germline V gives CDR1 MDHEN, CDR2 SYDVKM. The CDR3 runs 14 residues. The CDR3 nucleotides read TGTGCCAGCAGTTTTGGTGCGGGAGGGGAGACCCAGTACTTC. Its translation: CASSFGAGGETQYF.

This chain uses TRBV7-9 with TRBJ2-1, with D perhaps TRBD2 (6 bases). CDR1 and CDR2 from the germline V gene are SEHNR and FQNEAQ (reference sequence). This CDR3 is built from 16 residues. The germline V and J ends were trimmed by 4 bases and 0 bases, with 13 bases remaining between them. For the CDR3, the DNA is TGTGCCAGCAGCTGGGGCGGAGGGAGCTCCTACAATGAGCAGTTCTTC. Its translation: CASSWGGGSSYNEQFF.

The chain joins TRBV28 to TRBJ2-7; possible D gene TRBD2, 5 bases. Germline V lookup: CDR1 MDHEN, CDR2 SYDVKM. This CDR3 is built from 12 residues. Trimming removed 3 bases from V and 7 bases from J, with 10 bases in between. CDR3 sequence reads: CASSFRGWEQYF. CDR3 DNA: TGTGCCAGCAGTTTTCGGGGTTGGGAGCAGTACTTC.

This clone was observed a handful of times. V gene TRBV28 combines with J gene TRBJ1-2; TRBD1 might be the D (5 bases). V lost 8 bases to trimming and J lost 1 base, with 11 bases between them. The CDR3 totals 13 residues. Germline CDR1 reads MDHEN; CDR2 reads SYDVKM. DNA for the CDR3: TGTGCCAGCTTGGACACGCTTAACTATGGCTACACCTTC. Protein product: CASLDTLNYGYTF.